What follows are 13 T cell receptor beta chains derived from one specimen sequenced in a study of technical replicates of blood from a handful of donors. Using immunoSEQ multiplex PCR, the repertoire was profiled, and TCRdb retains in-frame clones only, with some absent. Here the sample spans roughly 80,000 clones, about 88% being singletons. Specimen: T cells isolated from PBMCs. These receptors were obtained from a human donor in good health.

J is TRBJ1-5 and V is TRBV2; 8 bases are shared with TRBD1. Germline loops: CDR1 SNHLY, CDR2 FYNNEI. The CDR3 is made up of 14 amino acids. Trimming removed 5 bases from V and 5 bases from J; junction bases left unmatched: 5. The CDR3 loop is CASSWTGSDQPQHF. The CDR3 DNA reads as TGTGCCAGCAGTTGGACAGGGAGCGATCAGCCCCAGCATTTT.

CDR3 region: CASSQHPLVTGNTEAFF. The CDR3 bases are TGCGCCAGCAGCCAACACCCCCTCGTGACAGGGAACACTGAAGCTTTCTTT. The chain joins TRBV4-3 to TRBJ1-1; a possible D gene is TRBD1 (6 bases). The CDR3 extends over 17 amino acids. The germline CDR1 and CDR2 sequences are LGHNA and YSLEER. Deletions cut 2 bases from V and 1 base from J, with 17 bases between.

V usage is TRBV19 and J usage is TRBJ2-7; TRBD2 is a possible D gene (7 bases). Between the trimmed V and J ends, which lost 4 bases and 5 bases, there was a span of 18 bases. Per the germline V gene, CDR1 is LNHDA and CDR2 is SQIVND (reference sequence). This CDR3 comprises 15 residues. In nucleotides, the CDR3 is TGTGCCAGTAGTAGTGGGGGGGGGCCAAACGACGAGCAGTACTTC. Protein product: CASSSGGGPNDEQYF. The whole variable domain, filled in from reference TRBV19 and TRBJ2-7, reads DGGITQSPKYLFRKEGQNVTLSCEQNLNHDAMYWYRQDPGQGLRLIYYSQIVNDFQKGDIAEGYSVSREKKESFPLTVTSAQKNPTAFYLCASSSGGGPNDEQYFGPGTRLTVT.

The CDR3 bases are TGTGCCAGCAGTTTATACAGACAGGGGGGTTGGGACTATGGCTACACCTTC. This gives the protein CASSLYRQGGWDYGYTF. The rearrangement uses TRBV28 and TRBJ1-2, with TRBD1 matching 9 bases. The CDR3 totals 17 residues. V was clipped by 1 base and J by 3 bases; unmatched bases: 9. Germline CDR1 and CDR2: MDHEN and SYDVKM.

CDR3 nucleotide sequence: TGTGCCAGCAGCTTGGACAGATCTATGAACACTGAAGCTTTCTTT. Amino acids: CASSLDRSMNTEAFF. The gene calls are TRBV5-4 and TRBJ1-1; no clear D. Per germline, CDR1 SGHNT and CDR2 YYREEE (reference sequence). The CDR3 totals 15 residues. V lost 0 bases and J lost 0, with 9 bases in between.

This rearrangement joins TRBV7-6 to TRBJ2-5; no clear D. CDR1 is SGHVS, CDR2 FNYEAQ, per germline. CDR3 length: 14 amino acids. V lost 3 bases and J 4 bases, leaving 12 bases between the germline ends. In DNA, the CDR3 is TGTGCCAGCAGCTTGGCCACATCCCTAGAGACCCAGTACTTC. It encodes CASSLATSLETQYF. The entire variable domain, with the rest obtained from reference TRBV7-6 and TRBJ2-5, is as follows: GAGVSQSPRYKVTKRGQDVALRCDPISGHVSLYWYRQALGQGPEFLTYFNYEAQQDKSGLPNDRFSAERPEGSISTLTIQRTEQRDSAMYRCASSLATSLETQYFGPGTRLLVL.

The gene calls are TRBV5-1 and TRBJ2-7; possibly TRBD1 for D (6 bases). CDR3 size: 14 residues. Per the germline V gene, CDR1 is SGHRS and CDR2 is YFSETQ. Trimming stripped 1 base from V and 3 bases from J, with 11 bases between. The CDR3 bases are TGCGCCAGCAGCTTGACAGGGATTCTCTACGAGCAGTACTTC. Encoded protein: CASSLTGILYEQYF.

The chain recombines TRBV19 with TRBJ1-3; 8 bases line up with TRBD1. Germline V CDR1 and CDR2: LNHDA, SQIVND (reference sequence). V shed 10 bases and J 2 bases; nucleotides not matched to a gene: 4. The CDR3 covers 13 residues. The CDR3 bases are TGTGCCATGAGCAGGGGGCCTGGAAACACCATATATTTT. Protein product: CAMSRGPGNTIYF.

The chain is built from TRBV9 and TRBJ2-5; 13 nucleotides align to TRBD2. Trimming at V came to 0 bases and at J to 0 bases, leaving 5 bases not matched to a gene. CDR1 is SGDLS, CDR2 YYNGEE, per germline. The CDR3 spans 18 residues. The CDR3 DNA reads as TGTGCCAGCAGCGTAGCTGGGGGGACTAGCGGGAACCAAGAGACCCAGTACTTC. It encodes CASSVAGGTSGNQETQYF.

The rearrangement joins TRBV5-1 to TRBJ2-6, with D unclear. CDR3 size: 15 residues. CDR1 and CDR2 (germline): SGHRS, YFSETQ. Trimming stripped 0 bases from V and 3 bases from J, with 7 bases between. The CDR3 coding sequence is TGCGCCAGCAGCTTGGCCCTAAATGGGGCCAACGTCCTGACTTTC. Translating it yields CASSLALNGANVLTF.

The chain carries TRBV4-3 and TRBJ2-7; TRBD1 might be the D (5 bases). Germline V gene data show CDR1 as LGHNA and CDR2 as YSLEER. The V and J ends lost 1 base and 1 base respectively, with 8 bases between them. This CDR3 region has 14 residues. The CDR3 DNA reads as TGCGCCAGCAGCCAAGTTACAGGATCCTACGAGCAGTACTTC. Protein sequence: CASSQVTGSYEQYF.

This chain links TRBV5-1 with TRBJ1-1; TRBD1 matches 8 bases. The trim removed 0 bases at V and 3 bases at J, leaving 4 bases unmatched. Germline values: CDR1 SGHRS, CDR2 YFSETQ. The CDR3 is 15 residues long. The CDR3 region is CASSLGTGLDTEAFF. The CDR3 nucleotides are TGCGCCAGCAGCTTGGGGACAGGGTTGGACACTGAAGCTTTCTTT.

The rearrangement joins TRBV4-1 to TRBJ2-7; 8 bases map to TRBD2. Unmatched junction bases numbered 6, after V lost 1 base and J lost 4 bases. The CDR3 is made up of 15 amino acids. The germline V gene has CDR1 MGHRA and CDR2 YSYEKL. CDR3 loop: CASSQVASGSYEQYF. CDR3 in DNA: TGCGCCAGCAGCCAAGTGGCCAGCGGGAGTTACGAGCAGTACTTC.